The rows below give T cell receptor beta chains drawn from one sample of a study of shared clonotypes between healthy human individuals. Some clones are missing from TCRdb's copy, which holds only in-frame ones; the method was immunoSEQ multiplex PCR. This table has about 2 million clones, around 96% appearing once. Material for sequencing was naive CD8+ T cells sorted from blood. The receptor set was obtained from a man aged 18 to 29 in good health. Each CDR3 is given with its conserved first and last residue. A D gene is named only where the DNA matches it firmly. Some rows have no size entry. The others give once, few or many, or a class for an expanded clone.

V	D	length	J	size	DNA	CDR3
TRBV7-9	.	13	TRBJ2-5	once	TGTGCCAGCAGCTATGACAGTCAAGAGACCCAGTACTTC	CASSYDSQETQYF
TRBV7-9	TRBD1	16	TRBJ1-2	.	TGTGCCAGCAGACACCCGGGACAGGGAGCTAACTATGGCTACACCTTC	CASRHPGQGANYGYTF
TRBV18	.	15	TRBJ1-6	.	TGTGCCAGCTGGCCCGGGGACTTTAATAATTCACCCCTCCACTTT	CASWPGDFNNSPLHF
TRBV27	.	15	TRBJ2-1	once	TGTGCCAGCAGTTTGGGGGGGGGCGTCGGGAATGAGCAGTTCTTC	CASSLGGGVGNEQFF
TRBV11-1	.	14	TRBJ1-1	.	TGTGCCAGCAGCTTAGACAGGGAGGGCACTGAAGCTTTCTTT	CASSLDREGTEAFF
TRBV5-4	.	14	TRBJ2-4	.	TGTGCCAGCAGCTTAAGTGGGCATGAAAACATTCAGTACTTC	CASSLSGHENIQYF
TRBV5-4	TRBD1	14	TRBJ2-7	.	TGTGCCAGCAGCCCAGTGCAGGGGGCCAACGAGCAGTACTTC	CASSPVQGANEQYF
TRBV19	TRBD1	14	TRBJ2-4	.	TGTGCCAGTAGTAAGACAGGGGTTAGAAACATTCAGTACTTC	CASSKTGVRNIQYF
TRBV5-1	TRBD1	16	TRBJ2-3	.	TGCGCCAGCAGCTCGACTACAGGGGGCCGTGAGGATACGCAGTATTTT	CASSSTTGGREDTQYF
TRBV6-6	.	13	TRBJ2-7	.	TGTGCCAGCAGTTTCCAGGGGGGCAACGAGCAGTACTTC	CASSFQGGNEQYF
TRBV13	TRBD1	14	TRBJ2-2	.	TGTGCCAGCAGAGCAGGGGGTCCCCCCGGGGAGCTGTTTTTT	CASRAGGPPGELFF
TRBV7-9	.	17	TRBJ1-3	once	TGTGCCAGCAGCCTACCACGTGGGGGTTTGTCGGGAAACACCATATATTTT	CASSLPRGGLSGNTIYF
TRBV6-4	.	14	TRBJ2-5	.	TGTGCCAGCAGTGACAGGACGGACCAAGAGACCCAGTACTTC	CASSDRTDQETQYF
TRBV14	TRBD1	20	TRBJ2-7	.	TGTGCCAGCAGCCATCACACCTCGGGAACAGGGGGCATAATAGGCTACGAGCAGTACTTC	CASSHHTSGTGGIIGYEQYF
TRBV27	TRBD2	17	TRBJ2-1	.	TGTGCCAGCCAGGGACTAGCGGGGGGGCCATCTTACAATGAGCAGTTCTTC	CASQGLAGGPSYNEQFF
TRBV18	.	15	TRBJ1-1	.	TGTGCCAGCTCACCACCGGGGGGCAGGAACACTGAAGCTTTCTTT	CASSPPGGRNTEAFF
TRBV28	.	17	TRBJ2-7	.	TGTGCCAGCAGTTTATCGCCCGGGGGACCAAGCTCCTACGAGCAGTACTTC	CASSLSPGGPSSYEQYF
TRBV6-1	.	14	TRBJ1-3	.	TGTGCCAGCAGTGACGGAACCTCTGGAAACACCATATATTTT	CASSDGTSGNTIYF
TRBV6-5	.	13	TRBJ2-7	.	TGTGCCAGCAGTTCGGGGCCTACCTACGAGCAGTACTTC	CASSSGPTYEQYF
TRBV11-2	.	14	TRBJ1-1	.	TGTGCCAGCAGCTTAGTATTTTCGAACACTGAAGCTTTCTTT	CASSLVFSNTEAFF
TRBV28	TRBD2	14	TRBJ2-7	.	TGTGCCAGCAGTTTAGGCCTAGCGGTTTGGGAGCAGTACTTC	CASSLGLAVWEQYF
TRBV7-3	.	16	TRBJ2-1	.	TGTGCCAGCAGCTTGGGGCAGGGTAAAACTTACAATGAGCAGTTCTTC	CASSLGQGKTYNEQFF
TRBV6-5	.	13	TRBJ1-1	.	TGTGCCAGCAGTATGCACCGGGACACTGAAGCTTTCTTT	CASSMHRDTEAFF
TRBV2	TRBD1	16	TRBJ1-4	.	TGTGCCAGCAGTGAAGGCGGGACAGGACCAGGTGAAAAACTGTTTTTT	CASSEGGTGPGEKLFF
TRBV6-5	.	14	TRBJ2-3	.	TGTGCCAGCAGTTATCGGTTTAGCGCAGATACGCAGTATTTT	CASSYRFSADTQYF
TRBV6-6	TRBD2	16	TRBJ2-2	.	TGTGCCAGCAGTCTGTCTAGCGGGAGCTTTGGCGGGGAGCTGTTTTTT	CASSLSSGSFGGELFF
TRBV10-3	.	14	TRBJ1-1	.	TGTGCCATCAAGTCCGACAGAATGAACACTGAAGCTTTCTTT	CAIKSDRMNTEAFF
TRBV19	.	12	TRBJ1-2	.	TGTGCCAGTAGTACGCAGGGTGGAGGCTACACCTTC	CASSTQGGGYTF
TRBV5-1	TRBD2	16	TRBJ2-2	.	TGCGCCAGCAGCTTGGGACTAGCGGGGGGCCCCGGGGAGCTGTTTTTT	CASSLGLAGGPGELFF
TRBV27	.	13	TRBJ1-1	.	TGTGCCAGCAGTTTTACATCTAACACTGAAGCTTTCTTT	CASSFTSNTEAFF
TRBV5-4	.	14	TRBJ2-7	.	TGTGCCAGCAGCCTCTGTTGGGCCTACTACGAGCAGTACTTC	CASSLCWAYYEQYF
TRBV7-9	TRBD1	18	TRBJ2-1	.	TGTGCCAGCAGCTTAGAACTAGTAGGGACAGGGGCCTACAATGAGCAGTTCTTC	CASSLELVGTGAYNEQFF
TRBV7-9	.	14	TRBJ1-4	.	TGTGCCAGCAGCTTCAGAGCCGGGGATGAAAAACTGTTTTTT	CASSFRAGDEKLFF
TRBV10-3	.	14	TRBJ2-3	.	TGTGCCATCAGTGAGCCAACGGAGGCCGATACGCAGTATTTT	CAISEPTEADTQYF
TRBV30	TRBD1	14	TRBJ2-7	.	TGTGCCTGGAGTGGCTTCGGACAGGATGACGAGCAGTACTTC	CAWSGFGQDDEQYF
TRBV13	TRBD2	17	TRBJ2-2	.	TGTGCCAGCAGCTCAGTCCCACTGACTAGCAACACCGGGGAGCTGTTTTTT	CASSSVPLTSNTGELFF
TRBV7-9	TRBD1	15	TRBJ2-3	once	TGTGCCAGCAGCCCGAGGACAGGGGGCCGGGATACGCAGTATTTT	CASSPRTGGRDTQYF
TRBV2	.	15	TRBJ2-1	.	TGTGCCAATCTCAGGGGGGTCGGAGCCTACAATGAGCAGTTCTTC	CANLRGVGAYNEQFF
TRBV19	TRBD1	15	TRBJ1-5	.	TGTGCCAGTAGTGAGGACAGGGAGGGGGATCAGCCCCAGCATTTT	CASSEDREGDQPQHF
TRBV5-6	.	14	TRBJ2-7	.	TGTGCCAGCAGCTCAGGAGAACGGGACTACGAGCAGTACTTC	CASSSGERDYEQYF
TRBV6-1	.	14	TRBJ2-7	.	TGTGCCAGCAGTGAAGGAATCGGTGGCTACGAGCAGTACTTC	CASSEGIGGYEQYF
TRBV5-5	TRBD2	16	TRBJ2-7	.	TGTGCCAGCAGCTTGGCCGCTGGACTAGACAACTACGAGCAGTACTTC	CASSLAAGLDNYEQYF